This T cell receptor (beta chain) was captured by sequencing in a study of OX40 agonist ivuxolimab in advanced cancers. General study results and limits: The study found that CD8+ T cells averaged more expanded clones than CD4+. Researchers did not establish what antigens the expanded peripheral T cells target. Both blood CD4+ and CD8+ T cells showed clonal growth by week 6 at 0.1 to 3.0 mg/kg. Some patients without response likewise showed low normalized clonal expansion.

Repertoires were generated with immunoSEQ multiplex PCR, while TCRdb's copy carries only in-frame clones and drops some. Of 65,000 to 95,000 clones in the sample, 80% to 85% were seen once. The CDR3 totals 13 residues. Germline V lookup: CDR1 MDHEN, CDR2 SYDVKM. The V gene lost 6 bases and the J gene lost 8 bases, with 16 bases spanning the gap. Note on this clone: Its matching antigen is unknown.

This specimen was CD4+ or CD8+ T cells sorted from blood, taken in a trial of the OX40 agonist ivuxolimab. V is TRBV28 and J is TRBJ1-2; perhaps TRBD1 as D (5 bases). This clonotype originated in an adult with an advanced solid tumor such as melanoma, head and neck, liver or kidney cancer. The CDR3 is CASSLGVFRGYTF. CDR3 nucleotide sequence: TGTGCCAGCAGCTTGGGGGTTTTTCGAGGCTACACCTTC.